This T cell receptor beta chain was sequenced for a study of T cell changes during pregnancy in multiple sclerosis. CDR1 is MNHEY and CDR2 is SVGAGI in the germline V gene. The germline V and J ends were trimmed by 0 bases and 1 base, with 6 bases remaining between them. The length of the CDR3 is 14 residues. TCRdb keeps only in-frame clones here, not all; method: immunoSEQ multiplex PCR. The data show roughly 30,000 clones, 89% seen once. This sequence originates from a female donor with multiple sclerosis, enrolled in a pregnancy study. Sequencing used CD8+ T cells from peripheral blood mononuclear cells, obtained in the second trimester of pregnancy. The rearrangement uses TRBV6-5 and TRBJ1-2; D may be TRBD1 (5 bases). CDR3 in DNA: TGTGCCAGCAGTTACTCGACAGATAACTATGGCTACACCTTC. Its protein product is CASSYSTDNYGYTF.